The present T cell receptor (beta chain) was sequenced within a study of early T cells in non-severe SARS-CoV-2 infection. The CDR3 contains 14 residues. Trimming left V 6 bases short and J 10 bases short, with 23 bases between. The germline CDR1 and CDR2 sequences are DFQATT and SNEGSKA (reference sequence). TCRdb recomputed calls from the 5' RACE reads with MiXCR, one row per CDR3 protein. The table includes tens of thousands of distinct CDR3 sequences, 6.5% to 7.5% detected once. This clonotype was observed at least ten times. The sequence came from an adult who was a healthcare worker with PCR-confirmed SARS-CoV-2 infection or an uninfected control (not recorded which). The J gene is TRBJ2-3, the V gene TRBV20-1; D might be TRBD2 (7 bases). This material consisted of whole blood, taken at baseline. CDR3 DNA: TGCAGTGCCCCCGAGAATCCGGGGGGCTCAGCGCAGTATTTT. Residues: CSAPENPGGSAQYF.